The rows below give T cell receptor beta chains drawn from one sample of a study of blood T cells in healthy people across ages. One entry per CDR3 protein results from TCRdb running MiXCR on the 5' RACE reads. The sample carries more than 1,000,000 distinct CDR3 sequences, approximately 26% recorded once. This sample was shared with a second study, whose subject was T cells of mothers and their children.

The sequenced sample was blood. All receptors come from a girl aged 2 to 10 in good health. CDR3s include the opening cysteine and the closing phenylalanine or tryptophan. Each record gives: CDR3 protein, CDR3 DNA, clone size, J gene, V gene, D gene. The D gene is left open where the match is weak. The size field is filled for only some rows; it gives once, few, many or a size class.

CDR3aa: CSVGYTGGLGNEQFF
CDR3nt: TGCAGCGTTGGATATACCGGGGGATTGGGCAATGAGCAGTTCTTC
abundance: -
j_gene: TRBJ2-1
v_gene: TRBV29-1
d_gene: -

CDR3aa: CASRTDTQYF
CDR3nt: TGTGCCAGCAGAACAGATACGCAGTATTTT
abundance: few
j_gene: TRBJ2-3
v_gene: TRBV2
d_gene: -

CDR3aa: CASSSTLGTGETEQFF
CDR3nt: TGTGCCAGCAGCTCCACCTTGGGGACAGGGGAGACTGAGCAGTTCTTC
abundance: -
j_gene: TRBJ2-1
v_gene: TRBV7-9
d_gene: TRBD1

CDR3aa: CAGQGAFQETQYF
CDR3nt: TGTGCCGGACAGGGGGCGTTTCAAGAGACCCAGTACTTC
abundance: -
j_gene: TRBJ2-5
v_gene: TRBV2
d_gene: TRBD1

CDR3aa: CSVVQGNYGYTF
CDR3nt: TGCAGCGTTGTTCAGGGAAACTATGGCTACACCTTC
abundance: -
j_gene: TRBJ1-2
v_gene: TRBV29-1
d_gene: -

CDR3aa: CASTASTDTQYF
CDR3nt: TGTGCCAGCACTGCCTCTACAGATACGCAGTATTTT
abundance: -
j_gene: TRBJ2-3
v_gene: TRBV6-6
d_gene: -

CDR3aa: CASSPSLLVGEQFF
CDR3nt: TGTGCCAGCAGCCCCTCCCTTTTGGTCGGTGAGCAGTTCTTC
abundance: few
j_gene: TRBJ2-1
v_gene: TRBV7-3
d_gene: -

CDR3aa: CSVRGGSGRGSYEQYF
CDR3nt: TGCAGCGTTAGAGGGGGGTCAGGAAGAGGATCCTACGAGCAGTACTTC
abundance: few
j_gene: TRBJ2-7
v_gene: TRBV29-1
d_gene: -

CDR3aa: CASSEPWPGDEKLFF
CDR3nt: TGTGCCAGCAGTGAGCCTTGGCCAGGGGATGAAAAACTGTTTTTT
abundance: -
j_gene: TRBJ1-4
v_gene: TRBV2
d_gene: -

CDR3aa: CASSLSWEQLSYEQYF
CDR3nt: TGTGCCAGCAGTTTATCGTGGGAACAGCTATCCTACGAGCAGTACTTC
abundance: few
j_gene: TRBJ2-7
v_gene: TRBV27
d_gene: -

CDR3aa: CSAREIAGFYNEQFF
CDR3nt: TGCAGTGCTAGAGAAATAGCGGGATTCTACAATGAGCAGTTCTTC
abundance: -
j_gene: TRBJ2-1
v_gene: TRBV20-1
d_gene: TRBD2

CDR3aa: CASSSSLTGIQETQYF
CDR3nt: TGTGCCAGCAGCTCCTCCCTTACAGGAATCCAAGAGACCCAGTACTTC
abundance: few
j_gene: TRBJ2-5
v_gene: TRBV7-8
d_gene: -

CDR3aa: CASSLVDRGDIQYF
CDR3nt: TGTGCCAGCAGCTTAGTGGACAGGGGTGACATTCAGTACTTC
abundance: few
j_gene: TRBJ2-4
v_gene: TRBV5-6
d_gene: TRBD1

CDR3aa: CASSYSTAPGGYTF
CDR3nt: TGTGCCAGCAGTTACTCTACAGCCCCGGGGGGCTACACCTTC
abundance: -
j_gene: TRBJ1-2
v_gene: TRBV6-2/TRBV6-3
d_gene: -

CDR3aa: CASSLGPALGGEQFF
CDR3nt: TGTGCCAGCAGCTTGGGGCCCGCGTTGGGGGGTGAGCAGTTCTTC
abundance: -
j_gene: TRBJ2-1
v_gene: TRBV7-3
d_gene: -

CDR3aa: CASRSSGSMYEQYF
CDR3nt: TGTGCCAGCAGATCTAGCGGGAGCATGTACGAGCAGTACTTC
abundance: -
j_gene: TRBJ2-7
v_gene: TRBV7-2
d_gene: TRBD2

CDR3aa: CASSNPSGGRHYEQYF
CDR3nt: TGTGCCAGCAGCAACCCTTCAGGGGGCCGTCACTACGAGCAGTACTTC
abundance: -
j_gene: TRBJ2-7
v_gene: TRBV11-1
d_gene: TRBD1